The 29 T cell receptor beta chains below were found in one sample sequenced in a study of CXCR3-negative and CXCR3-positive naive CD8 T cells. UMI-labeled TRB cDNA libraries were prepared by 5' RACE. TCRdb re-called the 5' RACE reads and shows each CDR3 protein once, DNA omitted. In total, the table holds over 70,000 distinct CDR3 sequences. Their recognized antigens are unknown. Points from the study as a whole: CXCR3-expressing naive cells carried TRB CDR3s more hydrophobic than those of CXCR3-negative naive cells.

The specimen was naive CXCR3+ CD8+ T cells from blood. Stated subset: CD45RO-CCR7+CD27+CD95- naive CD8+ T cells expressing CXCR3 (TNR3+). The receptors derive from a human donor in good health. Some clones in this sample may be carry-over from other donors' samples.

This rearrangement joins TRBV4-2 to TRBJ1-1; TCRdb calls TRBD1, which cannot be checked without DNA. There are 14 residues in the CDR3. The germline V gene has CDR1 LGHNA and CDR2 YNFKEQ. This CDR3 is CASSHKGQGMEAFF.

The CDR3 spells CASSFGHQLAGGPETQYF. The chain couples TRBV12-3 or TRBV12-4 to TRBJ2-5; TCRdb calls TRBD2, which cannot be checked without DNA. The CDR3 is 18 amino acids.

The chain combines TRBV7-2 with TRBJ1-5. CDR1 and CDR2 from the germline V gene are SGHTA and FQGNSA. The CDR3 has 14 residues. The CDR3 spells CASSSQQGNQPQHF.

The rearrangement uses TRBV19 and TRBJ2-6; there is no DNA to check the TCRdb D call of TRBD2. The CDR3 sequence is 16 residues long. Germline CDR1 reads LNHDA; CDR2 reads SQIVND (reference sequence). This CDR3 reads CASSPSRGTGANVLTF.

The chain combines TRBV27 with TRBJ1-5; TCRdb selects TRBD1, and the lack of DNA leaves this call unchecked. CDR1 is MNHEY and CDR2 is SMNVEV in the germline V gene (reference sequence). The CDR3 has 14 residues. CDR3 amino acids: CASRPTGTNQPQHF.

The J gene is TRBJ1-5, the V gene TRBV29-1; TCRdb gives TRBD1 as the D gene, but with no DNA this cannot be confirmed. Germline CDR1 reads SQVTM; CDR2 reads ANQGSEA. The CDR3 contains 14 residues. This CDR3 reads CSVWTGGSNQPQHF.

V gene TRBV7-2 combines with J gene TRBJ2-7; no DNA is available, so the TRBD2 call from TCRdb remains unchecked. There are 15 residues in the CDR3. Germline CDR1 reads SGHTA; CDR2 reads FQGNSA. CDR3 loop: CASSLAPGLEYEQYF.

The CDR3 region is CASSPGAVYEQYF. This chain links TRBV5-5 with TRBJ2-7; TCRdb outputs TRBD1, but without DNA this stays unchecked. Germline V gene sequence: CDR1 SGHKS, CDR2 YYEKEE (reference sequence). The CDR3 sequence is 13 residues long.

V and J are TRBV7-6 and TRBJ2-7; absent DNA, TCRdb's TRBD1 call cannot be checked. Germline CDR1 and CDR2: SGHVS and FNYEAQ. The CDR3 length is 15 residues. Here the CDR3 reads CASSLDGGGSYEQYF.

This chain links TRBV7-9 with TRBJ1-2. Germline-derived CDR1 and CDR2 are SEHNR and FQNEAQ (reference sequence). The CDR3 totals 14 residues. The CDR3 spells CASSLVQIFYGYTF.

The chain links TRBV29-1 to TRBJ2-5; no DNA is available, so the TRBD1 call from TCRdb remains unchecked. The CDR3 is made up of 13 amino acids. Germline CDR1 reads SQVTM; CDR2 reads ANQGSEA. This chain's CDR3 is CSAPREWGETQYF.

The chain uses TRBV6-2 or TRBV6-3 and TRBJ2-7; the D gene TCRdb calls, TRBD2, cannot be checked with no DNA. There are 16 residues in the CDR3. Germline V gives CDR1 MNHEY, CDR2 SVGEGT. The CDR3 spells CASSYDAGQSSYEQYF.

The chain has TRBV7-2 and TRBJ2-5; without DNA, the TCRdb call of TRBD1 cannot be checked. The CDR3 runs 15 residues. In germline, CDR1 is SGHTA, CDR2 FQGNSA. The CDR3 loop reads CASSLGGGMGETQYF.

This chain links TRBV11-2 with TRBJ2-5. The germline gives CDR1 SGHAT, CDR2 FQNNGV. The CDR3 consists of 15 residues. The CDR3 region is CASSLSVSAQETQYF.

This sequence joins TRBV3-1 and TRBJ2-5; TCRdb reports TRBD2, a call that lacks DNA to check it against. Germline V gene lookup returns CDR1 LGHDT and CDR2 YNNKEL (reference sequence). The CDR3 runs 16 residues. The CDR3 is CASSQDEVAGGETQYF.

The V and J genes are TRBV6-5 and TRBJ2-1; TCRdb's D call, TRBD1, is unchecked because there is no DNA. Germline CDR1 is MNHEY and CDR2 is SVGAGI. The CDR3 contains 11 residues. The CDR3 loop is CASSSGDEQFF.

Here the CDR3 reads CASSLGIVSYEQYF. The V call is TRBV12-3 or TRBV12-4, the J call TRBJ2-7. This CDR3 has 14 residues.

The genes are TRBV6-6 and TRBJ2-7; as DNA is missing, the TRBD2 call by TCRdb cannot be tested. The CDR3 is made up of 15 amino acids. From germline, CDR1 is MNHNY and CDR2 SVGAGI (reference sequence). This CDR3 reads CASSSLADKSYEQYF.

This chain joins TRBV4-3 and TRBJ2-2; TCRdb designates TRBD2, a call that cannot be tested without DNA. There are 19 residues in the CDR3. From germline, CDR1 is LGHNA and CDR2 YSLEER. The CDR3 region is CASSQRRETSGGDTGELFF.

The V call is TRBV7-7, the J call TRBJ2-1; TCRdb lists TRBD1, though no DNA is available to test this call. Germline V CDR1 and CDR2: SSHAT, FNYEAQ (reference sequence). The CDR3 has 15 amino acids. This CDR3 reads CASSPGQALYNEQFF.

The genes are TRBV27 and TRBJ2-1; TCRdb's D gene call, TRBD1, goes unchecked for lack of DNA. Germline assignment: CDR1 MNHEY and CDR2 SMNVEV (reference sequence). There are 13 residues in the CDR3. The CDR3 loop is CASSLYRANEQFF.

CDR3 sequence reads: CSVQTANTEAFF. The V gene is TRBV29-1, the J gene TRBJ1-1. In germline, CDR1 is SQVTM, CDR2 ANQGSEA. This CDR3 is built from 12 residues.

V is TRBV27 and J is TRBJ2-2; TCRdb calls TRBD1, which cannot be checked without DNA. This CDR3 comprises 17 residues. CDR1 and CDR2 from the germline V gene are MNHEY and SMNVEV (reference sequence). This chain's CDR3 is CASSLFFGGLSTGELFF.

The genes are TRBV4-1 and TRBJ1-1. Germline CDR1 reads MGHRA; CDR2 reads YSYEKL. This CDR3 contains 16 residues. Here the CDR3 reads CASSPRYGNPNTEAFF.

CDR3 region: CASSLEVRSPYGYTF. V and J are TRBV5-1 and TRBJ1-2. The length of the CDR3 is 15 residues. Germline V gives CDR1 SGHRS, CDR2 YFSETQ.

The rearrangement joins TRBV5-1 to TRBJ2-1. The length of the CDR3 is 14 residues. Germline-derived CDR1 and CDR2 are SGHRS and YFSETQ. The CDR3 sequence: CASSLVRSYNEQFF.

The chain is built from TRBV29-1 and TRBJ2-7; the D gene TCRdb calls, TRBD1, cannot be checked with no DNA. The CDR3 is 13 residues long. Looked up from germline, CDR1 is SQVTM and CDR2 is ANQGSEA. Here the CDR3 reads CSASGTGTYEQYF.

The genes are TRBV20-1 and TRBJ2-5; the TRBD1 assignment by TCRdb is unverifiable without DNA. Per germline, CDR1 DFQATT and CDR2 SNEGSKA (reference sequence). The CDR3 is made up of 15 amino acids. The CDR3 loop reads CSASSLTLPGAGQYF.

The chain joins TRBV15 to TRBJ2-7; TCRdb's D call, TRBD1, is unchecked because there is no DNA. The CDR3 covers 17 residues. The V gene's germline CDR1 is LNHNV and CDR2 YYDKDF (reference sequence). CDR3 sequence: CATSRDPGQGWSYEQYF.